The T cell receptor (beta chain) under discussion was sequenced for a study of monozygotic twins with inflammatory bowel disease. Every sample had its cDNA made across eight separate reactions. Two nested PCRs, of approximately 16 and 10 cycles, processed TCRalpha and TCRbeta cDNA. Following a re-call of the 5' RACE reads, TCRdb has one entry per CDR3 protein and lacks DNA. The table gives 400,000 to 500,000 distinct CDR3 sequences; the top ten clones make up 2% to 2.5% of it. Germline loops: CDR1 LGHDT, CDR2 YNNKEL (reference sequence). The CDR3 has 15 residues. The receptor comes from a human donor with ulcerative colitis or Crohn's disease, or a healthy co-twin of an affected twin (not recorded which). The chain is built from TRBV3-1 and TRBJ2-7; TCRdb picks TRBD2, but there is no DNA to check that call. The specimen sequenced was blood. The CDR3 protein is CASSLQRGWVREQYF.